This TCR beta chain was recovered during a study of blood T cell repertoires in COVID-19. Libraries were prepared by immunoSEQ multiplex PCR; TCRdb keeps only in-frame clonotypes and omits some of them. Of about 14,000 clones listed, roughly 80% were seen once; the top ten hold roughly 28%. Losses at the gene ends were 1 base for V and 6 bases for J; bases not matched to a gene: 3. The germline CDR1 and CDR2 sequences are KGHSH and LQKENI. CDR3 length: 14 residues. The source material was peripheral blood. The TCR originated in a human donor in a cohort sampled during active COVID-19. This rearrangement joins TRBV18 to TRBJ2-1; TRBD1 matches 7 bases. The CDR3 DNA follows: TGTGCCAGCTCACCACGACAGGGAACCAATGAGCAGTTCTTC. Translating gives CASSPRQGTNEQFF.